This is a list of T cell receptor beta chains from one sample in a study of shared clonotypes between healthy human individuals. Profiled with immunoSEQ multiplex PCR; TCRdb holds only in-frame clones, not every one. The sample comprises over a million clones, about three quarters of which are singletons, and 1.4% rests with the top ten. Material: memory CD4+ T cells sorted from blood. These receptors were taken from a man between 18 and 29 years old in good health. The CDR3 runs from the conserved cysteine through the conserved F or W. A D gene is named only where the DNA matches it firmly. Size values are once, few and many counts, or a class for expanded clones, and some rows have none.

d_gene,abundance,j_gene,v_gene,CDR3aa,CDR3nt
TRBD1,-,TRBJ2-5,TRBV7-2,CASSFQGDRGVETQYF,TGTGCCAGCAGCTTTCAAGGGGACAGGGGTGTCGAGACCCAGTACTTC
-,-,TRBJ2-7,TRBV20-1,CSASRAYEQYF,TGCAGTGCTAGTAGAGCCTACGAGCAGTACTTC
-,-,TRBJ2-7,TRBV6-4,CASRPFWAPYEQYF,TGTGCCAGCAGACCATTTTGGGCCCCCTACGAGCAGTACTTC
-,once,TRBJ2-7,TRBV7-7,CASSLFGGLDEQYF,TGTGCTAGCAGCTTATTCGGAGGGCTCGACGAGCAGTACTTC
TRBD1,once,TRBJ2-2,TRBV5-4,CASSSGQGVTGELFF,TGTGCCAGCAGCTCCGGACAGGGCGTCACCGGGGAGCTGTTTTTT
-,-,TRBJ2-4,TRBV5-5,CASNPGLSGDIQYF,TGTGCCAGCAACCCGGGCCTATCTGGGGACATTCAGTACTTC
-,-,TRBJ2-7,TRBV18,CASSSTRADYEQYF,TGTGCCAGCTCATCGACTAGGGCGGACTACGAGCAGTACTTC
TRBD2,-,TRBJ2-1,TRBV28,CASSQFGLAGGYEQFF,TGTGCCAGCAGTCAATTCGGACTAGCGGGGGGATATGAGCAGTTCTTC
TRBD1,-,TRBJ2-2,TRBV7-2,CASSSGAPGQGGGELFF,TGTGCCAGCAGCAGCGGGGCGCCGGGACAGGGGGGCGGGGAGCTGTTTTTT
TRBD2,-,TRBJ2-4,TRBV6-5,CASNTGGSKNIQYF,TGTGCCAGCAACACGGGAGGGTCCAAAAACATTCAGTACTTC
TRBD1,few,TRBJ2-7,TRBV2,CASRDRGLYEQYF,TGTGCCAGCCGGGACAGGGGGTTATACGAGCAGTACTTC
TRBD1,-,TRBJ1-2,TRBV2,CASLAGGVRYGYTF,TGTGCCAGCCTCGCAGGGGGCGTCCGCTATGGCTACACCTTC
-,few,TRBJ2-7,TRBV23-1,CASMRRALSYEQYF,TGCGCCAGCATGCGGAGGGCCTTGAGCTACGAGCAGTACTTC
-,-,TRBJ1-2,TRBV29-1,CSVGGGVGGYTF,TGCAGCGTTGGGGGCGGTGTTGGGGGCTACACCTTC
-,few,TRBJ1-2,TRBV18,CASSSGPYGYTF,TGTGCCAGCTCTAGTGGGCCGTATGGCTACACCTTC
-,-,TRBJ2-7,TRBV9,CASSVGSGTSYEQYF,TGTGCCAGCAGCGTTGGGAGCGGGACATCATACGAGCAGTACTTC
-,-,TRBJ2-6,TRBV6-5,CASRQTTGGANVLTF,TGTGCCAGCAGGCAGACGACAGGTGGGGCCAACGTCCTGACTTTC
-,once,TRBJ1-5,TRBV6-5,CASSSMETGNQPQHF,TGTGCCAGCAGTTCGATGGAGACCGGCAATCAGCCCCAGCATTTT
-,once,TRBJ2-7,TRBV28,CASSFGPCEQYF,TGTGCCAGCAGTTTTGGGCCCTGCGAGCAGTACTTC
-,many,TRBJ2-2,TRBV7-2,CASSVNTGELFF,TGTGCCAGCAGCGTGAACACCGGGGAGCTGTTTTTT
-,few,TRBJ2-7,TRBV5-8,CASSLTELPYEQYF,TGTGCCAGCAGCCTGACAGAGCTACCGTACGAGCAGTACTTC
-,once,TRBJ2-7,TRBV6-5,CASSLAPSSYEQYF,TGTGCCAGCAGTCTAGCTCCTAGTTCCTACGAGCAGTACTTC
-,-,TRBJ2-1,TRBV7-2,CASSLAWGSYNEQFF,TGTGCCAGCAGCTTAGCCTGGGGTTCCTACAATGAGCAGTTCTTC
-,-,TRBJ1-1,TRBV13,CASSSLQRGRNTEAFF,TGTGCCAGCAGCTCCCTGCAACGCGGGCGGAACACTGAAGCTTTCTTT
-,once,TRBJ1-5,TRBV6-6,CASSFGGDNQPQHF,TGTGCCAGCTCTTTTGGGGGGGACAATCAGCCCCAGCATTTT
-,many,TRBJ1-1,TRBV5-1,CASSLNNIGLDPWNTEAFF,TGCGCCAGCAGCTTGAATAATATAGGGCTCGACCCTTGGAACACTGAAGCTTTCTTT
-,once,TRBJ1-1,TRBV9,CASSAIQGGEAFF,TGTGCCAGCAGCGCGATACAGGGCGGTGAAGCTTTCTTT
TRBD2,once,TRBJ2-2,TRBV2,CASTGTSGARWNTGELFF,TGTGCCAGCACCGGGACTAGCGGGGCCCGATGGAACACCGGGGAGCTGTTTTTT
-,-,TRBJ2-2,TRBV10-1,CASSEEGAGELFF,TGCGCCAGCAGTGAGGAGGGGGCCGGGGAGCTGTTTTTT
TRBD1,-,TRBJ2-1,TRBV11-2,CASSSTGGRGDEQFF,TGTGCCAGCAGCTCCACAGGGGGACGAGGGGATGAGCAGTTCTTC
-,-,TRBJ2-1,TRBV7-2,CASSLVWDEQFF,TGTGCCAGCAGCTTAGTTTGGGATGAGCAGTTCTTC
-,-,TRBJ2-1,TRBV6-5,CASRTPLGGYNEQFF,TGTGCCAGCAGGACCCCATTGGGGGGATACAATGAGCAGTTCTTC
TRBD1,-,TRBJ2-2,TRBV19,CASSFPEGARGSGELFF,TGTGCCAGTAGTTTCCCCGAGGGGGCCCGGGGATCCGGGGAGCTGTTTTTT
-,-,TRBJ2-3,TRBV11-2,CASSRTGYTDTQYF,TGTGCCAGCAGCCGCACAGGGTACACAGATACGCAGTATTTT
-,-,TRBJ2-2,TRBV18,CASSLRGHPTGELFF,TGTGCCAGCTCACTCCGAGGGCACCCCACCGGGGAGCTGTTTTTT
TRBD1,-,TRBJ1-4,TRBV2,CASSSPYSGQGIF,TGTGCCAGCAGCTCACCCTATAGCGGACAGGGGATTTTT
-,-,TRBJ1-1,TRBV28,CASSLVARVNTEAFF,TGTGCCAGCAGTTTAGTAGCCAGGGTGAACACTGAAGCTTTCTTT